A single sample gave rise to the 5 T cell receptor beta chains below, sequenced in a study of identical twins. MiXCR was run by TCRdb on the 5' RACE reads, yielding one entry per CDR3 protein. The repertoire holds 1.5 million to 2 million distinct CDR3 sequences, with around 29% as singletons. The sequenced sample consisted of cord blood. Receptors originate from a newborn girl in good health.

This clonotype was found many times. The chain carries TRBV27 and TRBJ2-1; D tentatively fits TRBD1 or TRBD2 (6 bases each). CDR3 length: 15 amino acids. The germline V gene encodes CDR1 MNHEY and CDR2 SMNVEV (reference sequence). V was cut by 3 bases and J by 7 bases, with 16 bases left in between. The CDR3 spells CASSLVGLQGNEQFF. The CDR3 nucleotides are TGTGCCAGCAGTTTGGTGGGACTCCAGGGGAATGAGCAGTTCTTC.

This clonotype has only a few counts. The V and J genes are TRBV12-5 and TRBJ2-3; 13 bases are a match to TRBD2. CDR1 is LGHNT and CDR2 is FRNRAP in the germline V gene. Trimming at V came to 6 bases and at J to 0 bases, leaving 9 bases not matched to a gene. CDR3 length equals 18 residues. CDR3 amino acids: CASGRGTSGATSTDTQYF. CDR3 nucleotides: TGTGCTAGTGGGCGCGGGACTAGCGGGGCCACTAGCACAGATACGCAGTATTTT.

In this sample, this clonotype turned up a few times. The rearrangement joins TRBV20-1 to TRBJ2-1; either TRBD1 or TRBD2 may supply D (6 bases each). The CDR3 loop spans 12 amino acids. V gave up 5 bases and J gave up 5 bases, with 10 bases separating them. Germline V gives CDR1 DFQATT, CDR2 SNEGSKA (reference sequence). The DNA for the CDR3 is TGCAGTGCTGGGGGCGGGGACAATGAGCAGTTCTTC. Its protein product is CSAGGGDNEQFF.

CDR3 sequence: CSASSGRDYEQYF. The DNA of the CDR3 is TGCAGTGCTAGCAGCGGGAGGGACTACGAGCAGTACTTC. This chain joins TRBV20-1 and TRBJ2-7; 10 positions agree with TRBD2. CDR3 length: 13 amino acids. CDR1 is DFQATT, CDR2 SNEGSKA, per germline (reference sequence). The J segment lost 3 bases and the V segment lost 3 bases, leaving 2 bases of the junction unmatched.

The chain carries TRBV4-1 and TRBJ2-1; 15 bases line up with TRBD2. V was clipped by 0 bases and J by 4 bases; unmatched bases: 4. The germline CDR1 and CDR2 sequences are MGHRA and YSYEKL. This CDR3 spans 18 amino acids. The CDR3 bases are TGCGCCAGCAGCCAAGACCGGACTAGCGGGAGGGGTTACAATGAGCAGTTCTTC. It encodes CASSQDRTSGRGYNEQFF.